The clone carrying this TCR beta chain occurred a few times. Germline CDR1 reads SGHRS; CDR2 reads YFSETQ. J gave up 5 bases and V 5 bases, and 6 bases lay outside the gene matches. The CDR3 extends over 14 amino acids. This specimen belongs to a study of tumor-infiltrating lymphocytes in oesophageal squamous cell carcinoma. TCRdb reanalysed the PCR reads using MiXCR and keeps one entry per CDR3 protein. The repertoire holds about 17,000 distinct CDR3 sequences, with approximately 46% as singletons. The source of this sequence is a female donor with esophageal squamous cell carcinoma. The chain combines TRBV5-1 with TRBJ1-1, with TRBD1 matching 10 bases. The material sequenced was normal esophageal tissue next to the tumor. CDR3 amino acids: CASRNGQGGTEAFF. CDR3 bases: TGCGCCAGCAGAAACGGACAGGGGGGAACTGAAGCTTTCTTT. The complete variable domain, with remaining parts taken from reference TRBV5-1 and TRBJ1-1, reads KAGVTQTPRYLIKTRGQQVTLSCSPISGHRSVSWYQQTPGQGLQFLFEYFSETQRNKGNFPGRFSGRQFSNSRSEMNVSTLELGDSALYLCASRNGQGGTEAFFGQGTRLTVV.